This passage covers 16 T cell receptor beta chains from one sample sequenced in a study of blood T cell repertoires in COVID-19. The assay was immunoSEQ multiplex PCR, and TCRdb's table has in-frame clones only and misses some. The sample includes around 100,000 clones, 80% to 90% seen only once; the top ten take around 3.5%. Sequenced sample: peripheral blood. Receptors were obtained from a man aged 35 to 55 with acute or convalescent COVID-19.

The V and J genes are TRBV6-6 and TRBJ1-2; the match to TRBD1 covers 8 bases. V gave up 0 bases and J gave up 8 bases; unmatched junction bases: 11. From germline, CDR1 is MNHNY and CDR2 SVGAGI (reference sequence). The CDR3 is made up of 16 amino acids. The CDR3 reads CASSYSTGVIGEGYTF. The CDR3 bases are TGTGCCAGCAGTTACTCGACAGGGGTAATCGGGGAAGGCTACACCTTC.

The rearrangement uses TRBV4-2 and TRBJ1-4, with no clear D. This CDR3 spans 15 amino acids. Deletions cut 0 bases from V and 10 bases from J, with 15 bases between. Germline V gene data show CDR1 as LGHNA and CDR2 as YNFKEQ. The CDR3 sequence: CASSQDQAPEGKLFF. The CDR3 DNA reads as TGTGCCAGCAGCCAAGATCAGGCCCCAGAGGGAAAACTGTTTTTT.

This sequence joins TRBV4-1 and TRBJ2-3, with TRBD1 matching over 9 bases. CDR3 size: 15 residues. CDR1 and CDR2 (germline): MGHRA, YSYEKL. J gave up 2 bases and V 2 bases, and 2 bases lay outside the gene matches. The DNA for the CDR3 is TGCGCCAGCAGCCAAAGGACAGGGGACACAGATACGCAGTATTTT. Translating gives CASSQRTGDTDTQYF.

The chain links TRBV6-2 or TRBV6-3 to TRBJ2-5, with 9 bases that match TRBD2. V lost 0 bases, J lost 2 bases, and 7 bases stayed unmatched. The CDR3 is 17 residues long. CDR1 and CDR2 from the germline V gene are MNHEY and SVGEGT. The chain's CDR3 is CASSYSRIAGVQETQYF. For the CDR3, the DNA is TGTGCCAGCAGTTACTCCCGAATAGCGGGGGTTCAAGAGACCCAGTACTTC.

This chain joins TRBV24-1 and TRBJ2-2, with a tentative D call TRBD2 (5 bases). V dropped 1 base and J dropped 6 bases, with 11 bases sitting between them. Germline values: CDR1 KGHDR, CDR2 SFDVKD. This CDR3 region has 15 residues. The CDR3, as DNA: TGTGCCACCAGTGATTTACGGGGAAAGGCCGGGGAGCTGTTTTTT. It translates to CATSDLRGKAGELFF.

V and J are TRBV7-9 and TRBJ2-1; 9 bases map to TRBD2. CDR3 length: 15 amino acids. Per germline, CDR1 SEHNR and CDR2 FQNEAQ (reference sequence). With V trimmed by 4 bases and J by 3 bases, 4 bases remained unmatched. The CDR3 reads CASSSLAGYYNEQFF. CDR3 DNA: TGTGCCAGCAGCTCGCTAGCGGGGTACTACAATGAGCAGTTCTTC.

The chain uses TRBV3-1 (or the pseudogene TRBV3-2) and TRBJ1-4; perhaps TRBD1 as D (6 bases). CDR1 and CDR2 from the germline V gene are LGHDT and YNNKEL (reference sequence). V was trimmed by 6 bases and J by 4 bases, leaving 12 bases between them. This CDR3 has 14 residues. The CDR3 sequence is CASRSTGSNEKLFF. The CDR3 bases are TGTGCCAGCAGATCCACAGGGAGTAATGAAAAACTGTTTTTT.

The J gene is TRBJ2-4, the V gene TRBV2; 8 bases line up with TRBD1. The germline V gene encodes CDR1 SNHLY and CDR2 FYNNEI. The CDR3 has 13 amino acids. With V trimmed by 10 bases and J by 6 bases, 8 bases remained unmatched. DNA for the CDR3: TGTGCCACAGGGACAGGAAAACTAAACATTCAGTACTTC. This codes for CATGTGKLNIQYF.

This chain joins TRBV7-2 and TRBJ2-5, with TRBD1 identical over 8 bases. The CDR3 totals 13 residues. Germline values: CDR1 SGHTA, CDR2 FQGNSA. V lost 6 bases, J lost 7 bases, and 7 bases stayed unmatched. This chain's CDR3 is CASRLTGVGTQYF. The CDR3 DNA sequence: TGTGCCAGCAGACTGACAGGGGTGGGGACCCAGTACTTC. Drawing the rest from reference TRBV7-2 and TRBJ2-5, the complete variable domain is GAGVSQSPSNKVTEKGKDVELRCDPISGHTALYWYRQSLGQGLEFLIYFQGNSAPDKSGLPSDRFSAERTGGSVSTLTIQRTQQEDSAVYLCASRLTGVGTQYFGPGTRLLVL.

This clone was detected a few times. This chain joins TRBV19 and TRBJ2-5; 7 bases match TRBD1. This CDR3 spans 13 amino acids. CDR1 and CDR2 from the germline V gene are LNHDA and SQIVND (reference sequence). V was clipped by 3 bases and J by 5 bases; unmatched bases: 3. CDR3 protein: CASSIRGGETQYF. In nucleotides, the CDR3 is TGTGCCAGTAGTATCAGAGGGGGCGAGACCCAGTACTTC.

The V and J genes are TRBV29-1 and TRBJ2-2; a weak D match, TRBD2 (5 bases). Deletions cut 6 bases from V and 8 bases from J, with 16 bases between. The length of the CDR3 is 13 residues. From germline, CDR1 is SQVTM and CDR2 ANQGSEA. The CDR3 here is CSVRAILPGELFF. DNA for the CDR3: TGCAGCGTGCGGGCTATTCTCCCGGGGGAGCTGTTTTTT.

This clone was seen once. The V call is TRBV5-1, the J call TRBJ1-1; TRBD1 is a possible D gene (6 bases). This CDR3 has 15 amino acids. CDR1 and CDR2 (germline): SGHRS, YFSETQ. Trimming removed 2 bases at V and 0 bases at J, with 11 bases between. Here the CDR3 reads CASSLNQGMNTEAFF. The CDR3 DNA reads TGCGCCAGCAGCTTAAATCAGGGGATGAACACTGAAGCTTTCTTT.

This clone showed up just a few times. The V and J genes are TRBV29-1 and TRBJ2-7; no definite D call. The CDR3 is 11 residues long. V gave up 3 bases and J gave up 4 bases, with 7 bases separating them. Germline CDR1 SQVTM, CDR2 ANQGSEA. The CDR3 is CSVDDGYEQYF. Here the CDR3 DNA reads TGCAGCGTTGATGACGGGTACGAGCAGTACTTC.

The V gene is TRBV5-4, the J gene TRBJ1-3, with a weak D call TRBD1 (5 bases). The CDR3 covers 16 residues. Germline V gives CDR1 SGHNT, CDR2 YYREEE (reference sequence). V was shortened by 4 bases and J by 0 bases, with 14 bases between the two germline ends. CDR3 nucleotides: TGTGCCAGCAGCCAAACGGGGGTATACTCTGGAAACACCATATATTTT. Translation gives CASSQTGVYSGNTIYF.

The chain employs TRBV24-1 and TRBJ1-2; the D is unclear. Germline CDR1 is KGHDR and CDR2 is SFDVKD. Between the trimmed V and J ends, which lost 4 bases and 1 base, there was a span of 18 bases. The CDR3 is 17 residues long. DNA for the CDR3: TGTGCCACCAGTGACGCCTCCGGAACAGAAATTAACTATGGCTACACCTTC. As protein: CATSDASGTEINYGYTF.

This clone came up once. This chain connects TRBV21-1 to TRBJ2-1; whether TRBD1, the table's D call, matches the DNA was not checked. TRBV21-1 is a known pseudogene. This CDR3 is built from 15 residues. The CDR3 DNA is TGTGCCAGCAGCAACCGGGACAGGAGATACAATGAGCAGTTCTTC. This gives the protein CASSNRDRRYNEQFF.